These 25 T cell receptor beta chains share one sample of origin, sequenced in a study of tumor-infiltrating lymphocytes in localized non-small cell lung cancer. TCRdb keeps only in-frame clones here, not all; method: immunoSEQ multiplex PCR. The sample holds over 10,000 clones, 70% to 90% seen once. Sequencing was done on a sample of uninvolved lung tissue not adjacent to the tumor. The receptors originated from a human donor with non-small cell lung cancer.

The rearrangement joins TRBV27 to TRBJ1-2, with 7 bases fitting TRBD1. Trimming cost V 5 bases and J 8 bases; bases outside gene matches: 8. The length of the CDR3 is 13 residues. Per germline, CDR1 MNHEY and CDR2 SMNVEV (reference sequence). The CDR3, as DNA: TGTGCCAGCAGTCCAGAGGGGGCACAGGGCTACACCTTC. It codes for CASSPEGAQGYTF.

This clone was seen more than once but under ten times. The CDR3 loop reads CASSLALAGGSEQYF. In nucleotides, the CDR3 is TGTGCCAGCAGCTTAGCCCTAGCGGGAGGGTCGGAGCAGTACTTC. This chain links TRBV11-1 with TRBJ2-7; 12 nucleotides align to TRBD2. The CDR3 has 15 amino acids. With V trimmed by 0 bases and J by 7 bases, 4 bases remained unmatched. The V gene's germline CDR1 is SGHAT and CDR2 FQDESV (reference sequence). The whole variable domain, filled in from reference TRBV11-1 and TRBJ2-7, reads EAEVAQSPRYKITEKSQAVAFWCDPISGHATLYWYRQILGQGPELLVQFQDESVVDDSQLPKDRFSAERLKGVDSTLKIQPAELGDSAMYLCASSLALAGGSEQYFGPGTRLTVT.

The CDR3, as DNA: TGCGCCAGCAGCTTGCGGTCACAGACGAACACCGGGGAGCTGTTTTTT. Encoded protein: CASSLRSQTNTGELFF. The chain employs TRBV5-1 and TRBJ2-2; D not certain. The V and J ends lost 1 base and 0 bases respectively, with 10 bases between them. Germline-derived CDR1 and CDR2 are SGHRS and YFSETQ. The CDR3 consists of 16 residues. The whole variable domain, filled in from reference TRBV5-1 and TRBJ2-2, reads KAGVTQTPRYLIKTRGQQVTLSCSPISGHRSVSWYQQTPGQGLQFLFEYFSETQRNKGNFPGRFSGRQFSNSRSEMNVSTLELGDSALYLCASSLRSQTNTGELFFGEGSRLTVL.

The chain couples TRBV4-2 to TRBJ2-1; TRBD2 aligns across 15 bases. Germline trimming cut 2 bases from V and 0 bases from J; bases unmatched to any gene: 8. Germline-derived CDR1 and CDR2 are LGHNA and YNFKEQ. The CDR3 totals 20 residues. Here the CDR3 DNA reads TGTGCCAGCAGCCAACGGGGAGGGACTAGCGGGGGGAGCTCCTACAATGAGCAGTTCTTC. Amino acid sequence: CASSQRGGTSGGSSYNEQFF.

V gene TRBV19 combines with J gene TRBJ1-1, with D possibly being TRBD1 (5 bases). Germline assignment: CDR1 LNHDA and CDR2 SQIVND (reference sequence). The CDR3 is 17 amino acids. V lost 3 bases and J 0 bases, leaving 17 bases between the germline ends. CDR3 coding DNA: TGTGCCAGTAGTATCCGTACAGGTTCTACTTTGAACACTGAAGCTTTCTTT. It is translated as CASSIRTGSTLNTEAFF.

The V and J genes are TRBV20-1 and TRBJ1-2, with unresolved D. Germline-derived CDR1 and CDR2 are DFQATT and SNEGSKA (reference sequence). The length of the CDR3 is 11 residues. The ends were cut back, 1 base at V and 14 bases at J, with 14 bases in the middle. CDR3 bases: TGCAGTGCTAGAGCGGCACAGATTGGAACCTTC. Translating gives CSARAAQIGTF.

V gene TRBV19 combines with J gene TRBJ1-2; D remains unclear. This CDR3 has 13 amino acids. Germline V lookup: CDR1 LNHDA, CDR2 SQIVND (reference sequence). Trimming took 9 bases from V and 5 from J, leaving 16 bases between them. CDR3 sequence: CASQEQRLYGYTF. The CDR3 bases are TGTGCCAGCCAAGAACAGAGACTTTATGGCTACACCTTC.

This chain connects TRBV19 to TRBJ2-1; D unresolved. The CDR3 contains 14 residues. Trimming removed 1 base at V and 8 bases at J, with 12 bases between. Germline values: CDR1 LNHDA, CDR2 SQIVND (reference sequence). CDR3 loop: CASSIAPSYYEQFF. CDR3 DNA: TGTGCCAGTAGTATAGCCCCCTCGTACTATGAGCAGTTCTTC.

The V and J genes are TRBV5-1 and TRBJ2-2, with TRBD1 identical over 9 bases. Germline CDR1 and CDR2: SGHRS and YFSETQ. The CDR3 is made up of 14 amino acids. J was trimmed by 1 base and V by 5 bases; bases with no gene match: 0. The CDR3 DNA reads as TGCGCCAGCAGGGACAGGGGGAACACCGGGGAGCTGTTTTTT. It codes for CASRDRGNTGELFF.

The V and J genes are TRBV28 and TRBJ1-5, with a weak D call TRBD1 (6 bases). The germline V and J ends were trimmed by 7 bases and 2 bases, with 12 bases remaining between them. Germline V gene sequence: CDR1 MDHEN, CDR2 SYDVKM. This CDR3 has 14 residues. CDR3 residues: CASTWRGGNQPQHF. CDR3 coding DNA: TGTGCCAGCACCTGGAGGGGGGGCAATCAGCCCCAGCATTTT.

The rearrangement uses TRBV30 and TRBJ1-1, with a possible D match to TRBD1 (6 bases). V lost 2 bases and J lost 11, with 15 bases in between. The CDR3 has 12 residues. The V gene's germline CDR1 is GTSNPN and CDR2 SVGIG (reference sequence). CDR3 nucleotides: TGTGCCTGGAGTTTAGGACAGCTAAAGGCTTTCTTT. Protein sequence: CAWSLGQLKAFF.

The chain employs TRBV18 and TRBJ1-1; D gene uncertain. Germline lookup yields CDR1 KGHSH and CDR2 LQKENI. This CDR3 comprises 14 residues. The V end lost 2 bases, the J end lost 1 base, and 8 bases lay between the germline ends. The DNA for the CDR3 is TGTGCCAGCTCACCAAATCCCGGGAACACTGAAGCTTTCTTT. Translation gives CASSPNPGNTEAFF.

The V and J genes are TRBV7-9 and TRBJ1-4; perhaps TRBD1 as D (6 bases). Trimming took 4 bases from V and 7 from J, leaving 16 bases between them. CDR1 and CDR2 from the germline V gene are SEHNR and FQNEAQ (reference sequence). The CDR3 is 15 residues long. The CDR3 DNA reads TGTGCCAGCAGCTCAGTCCAGGGACACGGTGAAAAACTGTTTTTT. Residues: CASSSVQGHGEKLFF.

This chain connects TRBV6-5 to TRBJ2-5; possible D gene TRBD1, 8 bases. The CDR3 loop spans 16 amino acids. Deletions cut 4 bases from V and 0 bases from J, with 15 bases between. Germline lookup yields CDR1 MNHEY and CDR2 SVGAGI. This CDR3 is CASSLGQGLNQETQYF. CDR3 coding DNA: TGTGCCAGCAGTTTAGGACAGGGACTAAACCAAGAGACCCAGTACTTC.

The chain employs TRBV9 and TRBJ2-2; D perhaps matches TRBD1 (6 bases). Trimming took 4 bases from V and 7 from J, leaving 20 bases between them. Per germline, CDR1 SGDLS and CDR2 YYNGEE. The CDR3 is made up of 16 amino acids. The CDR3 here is CASSSGQGGVDGELFF. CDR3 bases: TGTGCCAGCAGCTCGGGACAAGGGGGAGTGGACGGGGAGCTGTTTTTT.

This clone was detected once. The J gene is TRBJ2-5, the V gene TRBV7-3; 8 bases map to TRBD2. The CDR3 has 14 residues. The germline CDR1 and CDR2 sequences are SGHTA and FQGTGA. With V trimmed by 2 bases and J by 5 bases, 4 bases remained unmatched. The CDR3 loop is CASSLGSGSETQYF. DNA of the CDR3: TGTGCCAGCAGCTTAGGAAGCGGGAGTGAGACCCAGTACTTC. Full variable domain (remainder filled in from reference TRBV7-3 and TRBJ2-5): GAGVSQTPSNKVTEKGKYVELRCDPISGHTALYWYRQSLGQGPEFLIYFQGTGAADDSGLPNDRFFAVRPEGSVSTLKIQRTERGDSAVYLCASSLGSGSETQYFGPGTRLLVL.

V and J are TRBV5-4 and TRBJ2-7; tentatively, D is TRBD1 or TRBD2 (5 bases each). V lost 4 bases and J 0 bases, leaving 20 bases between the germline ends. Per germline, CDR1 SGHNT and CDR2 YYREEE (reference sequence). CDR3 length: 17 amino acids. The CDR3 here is CASSPPGGPGVSYEQYF. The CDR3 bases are TGTGCCAGCAGCCCCCCTGGGGGTCCCGGGGTCTCCTACGAGCAGTACTTC. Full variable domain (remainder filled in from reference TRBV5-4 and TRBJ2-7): ETGVTQSPTHLIKTRGQQVTLRCSSQSGHNTVSWYQQALGQGPQFIFQYYREEENGRGNFPPRFSGLQFPNYSSELNVNALELDDSALYLCASSPPGGPGVSYEQYFGPGTRLTVT.

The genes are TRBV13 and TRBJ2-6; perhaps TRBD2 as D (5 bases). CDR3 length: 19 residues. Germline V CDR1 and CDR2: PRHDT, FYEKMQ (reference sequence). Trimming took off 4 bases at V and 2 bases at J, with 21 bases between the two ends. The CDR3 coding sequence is TGTGCCAGCAGCTCCTTGATTCGGGGATTGAACCCTGGGGCCAACGTCCTGACTTTC. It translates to CASSSLIRGLNPGANVLTF.

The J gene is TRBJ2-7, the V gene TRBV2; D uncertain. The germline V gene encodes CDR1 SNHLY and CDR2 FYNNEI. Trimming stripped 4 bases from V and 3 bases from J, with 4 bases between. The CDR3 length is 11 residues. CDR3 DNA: TGTGCCAGCAGTGTGGACTACGAGCAGTACTTC. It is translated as CASSVDYEQYF.

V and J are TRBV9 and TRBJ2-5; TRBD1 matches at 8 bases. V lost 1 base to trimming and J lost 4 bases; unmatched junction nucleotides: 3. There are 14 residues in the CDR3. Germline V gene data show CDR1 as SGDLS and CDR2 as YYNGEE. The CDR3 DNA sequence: TGTGCCAGCAGCGTATATGACAGGGGAGAGACCCAGTACTTC. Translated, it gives CASSVYDRGETQYF.

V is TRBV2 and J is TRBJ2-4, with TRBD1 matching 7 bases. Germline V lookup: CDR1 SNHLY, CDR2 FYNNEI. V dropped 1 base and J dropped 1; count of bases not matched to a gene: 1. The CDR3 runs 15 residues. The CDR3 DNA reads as TGTGCCAGCAGTGAAGAGGGACAGGCCAAAAACATTCAGTACTTC. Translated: CASSEEGQAKNIQYF.

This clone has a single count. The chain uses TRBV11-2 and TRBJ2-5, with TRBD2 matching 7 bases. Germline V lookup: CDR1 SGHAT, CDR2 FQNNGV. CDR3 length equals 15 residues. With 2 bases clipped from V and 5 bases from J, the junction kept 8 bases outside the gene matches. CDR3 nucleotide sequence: TGTGCCAGCAGCTTAAGGGAGGGCTGGGCGGAGACCCAGTACTTC. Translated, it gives CASSLREGWAETQYF.

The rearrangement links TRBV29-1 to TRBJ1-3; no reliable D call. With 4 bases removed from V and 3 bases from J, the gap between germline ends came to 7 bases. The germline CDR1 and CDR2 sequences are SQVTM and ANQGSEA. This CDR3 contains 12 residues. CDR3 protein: CSVVGSGNTIYF. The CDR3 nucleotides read TGCAGCGTTGTAGGGAGTGGAAACACCATATATTTT.

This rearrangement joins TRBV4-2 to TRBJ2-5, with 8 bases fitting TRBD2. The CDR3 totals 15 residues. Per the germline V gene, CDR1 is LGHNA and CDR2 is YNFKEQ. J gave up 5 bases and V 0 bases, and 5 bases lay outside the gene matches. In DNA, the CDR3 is TGTGCCAGCAGCCAAGAGACGGGGGGGCCGGAGACCCAGTACTTC. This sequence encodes CASSQETGGPETQYF.

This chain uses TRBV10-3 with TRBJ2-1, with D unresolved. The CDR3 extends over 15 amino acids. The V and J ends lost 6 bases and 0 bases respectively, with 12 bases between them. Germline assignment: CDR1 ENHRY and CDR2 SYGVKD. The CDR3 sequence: CAIRTDTSSYNEQFF. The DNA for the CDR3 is TGTGCCATCAGGACCGACACAAGCTCCTACAATGAGCAGTTCTTC.